This is a list of T cell receptor beta chains from one sample in a study of human T cells and chemical hapten exposure. TCRdb re-analysed the RACE reads in MiXCR, keeping a single row per CDR3 protein. This table holds 85,000 or so distinct CDR3 sequences, around 10% found once. The input for sequencing was whole blood, taken in connection with sensitization to the hapten diphenylcyclopropenone (DPC). Every receptor here comes from a young man with alopecia areata. Some clones in this sample may be carry-over from other donors' samples. The conserved cysteine and the conserved F or W are not part of the CDR3 here. Clone size is not always given. Where it is, it says once, few, many or a class for expanded clones.

few | TRBJ2-1 | 14 | TRBV7-2 | ASSFRRQGNYNEQF
few | TRBJ2-5 | 12 | TRBV5-1 | ASRTRLAVETQY
few | TRBJ2-7 | 10 | TRBV7-2 | ASSLVKYEQY
many | TRBJ1-2 | 14 | TRBV7-9 | ASSAESGVTPVRYT
few | TRBJ1-1 | 11 | TRBV7-3 | ASSLTTNTEAF
many | TRBJ1-1 | 16 | TRBV4-3 | ASSQRWGRGPLDTEAF
- | TRBJ1-5 | 13 | TRBV20-1 | SARDRQVVGQPQH
few | TRBJ2-7 | 10 | TRBV12-3/TRBV12-4 | ASSPFVWEQY
- | TRBJ2-1 | 14 | TRBV28 | ASSSTGTRAYNEQF
- | TRBJ2-1 | 11 | TRBV24-1 | ATSDLLGNEQF
many | TRBJ1-1 | 11 | TRBV29-1 | SVESGRNTEAF
many | TRBJ2-5 | 15 | TRBV7-9 | ASSLRFSGGPQETQY
- | TRBJ2-5 | 18 | TRBV27 | ASSFITPGTGSGYQETQY
- | TRBJ1-3 | 14 | TRBV28 | ASSSPADNSGNTIY
few | TRBJ2-6 | 17 | TRBV5-1 | ASSLTGDASSSGANVLT
few | TRBJ1-1 | 14 | TRBV11-2 | ASSSLRGPKNTEAF
few | TRBJ1-1 | 13 | TRBV11-3 | ASSLGGAANTEAF
few | TRBJ2-3 | 9 | TRBV20-1 | SARGLDTQY
many | TRBJ1-2 | 13 | TRBV7-6 | ASSERIGLRYGYT
many | TRBJ1-1 | 10 | TRBV20-1 | SAIQRGTEAF
many | TRBJ2-2 | 12 | TRBV6-4 | ASKGDPNTGELF
many | TRBJ1-6 | 13 | TRBV6-5 | ASSTGGRGNSPLH
few | TRBJ1-2 | 8 | TRBV27 | ASSLYGYT
few | TRBJ2-7 | 13 | TRBV28 | ASSDGTTDRGEQY
few | TRBJ2-1 | 11 | TRBV28 | ASRPGTENEQF
many | TRBJ2-5 | 12 | TRBV6-2/TRBV6-3 | ASSLTQNQETQY
few | TRBJ2-3 | 12 | TRBV7-6 | ASSLPQNTDTQY
- | TRBJ2-7 | 11 | TRBV9 | ASSERDNYEQY
few | TRBJ1-6 | 15 | TRBV18 | ASSPPLGDNLISPLH